Below, 18 T cell receptor beta chains from the same sample are listed, as sequenced in a study of OX40 agonist ivuxolimab in advanced cancers. Clones were read by immunoSEQ multiplex PCR, and TCRdb kept only the in-frame ones, dropping some. Of 40,000 to 55,000 clones listed, around 80% are singletons. The sequencing used CD4+ or CD8+ T cells sorted from blood, collected in a trial of the OX40 agonist ivuxolimab. Every receptor here comes from an adult with an advanced solid tumor such as melanoma, head and neck, liver or kidney cancer.

On this clone: One junction end disagrees with the germline gene, perhaps due to a read error. The chain joins TRBV6-5 to TRBJ2-3, with 7 bases fitting TRBD1. The CDR3 is 14 amino acids. Per the germline V gene, CDR1 is MNHEY and CDR2 is SVGAGI. This CDR3 is CASSDSQGADTQYF. The DNA of the CDR3 is TGTGCCAGCAGTGACTCGCAGGGGGCAGATACGCAGTATTTT.

The V and J genes are TRBV7-3 and TRBJ2-5, with 7 bases fitting TRBD1. The CDR3 runs 14 residues. CDR1 and CDR2 (germline): SGHTA, FQGTGA. The V and J ends lost 0 bases and 3 bases, in that order; junction bases with no gene match: 1. The CDR3 DNA reads as TGTGCCAGCAGCTTAACGGGGACAGAAGAGACCCAGTACTTC. This gives the protein CASSLTGTEETQYF.

The chain employs TRBV5-6 and TRBJ2-2, with unresolved D. CDR1 and CDR2 (germline): SGHDT, YYEEEE. The V end lost 2 bases, the J end lost 5 bases, and 16 bases lay between the germline ends. The CDR3 has 16 amino acids. The CDR3 coding sequence is TGTGCCAGCAGCTTCCTGGGAACCGTATCGACCGGGGAGCTGTTTTTT. Translation: CASSFLGTVSTGELFF.

Here the CDR3 reads CASSQETRAYNEQFF. The CDR3 DNA reads TGTGCCAGCAGCCAAGAGACCCGGGCCTACAATGAGCAGTTCTTC. The V call is TRBV4-2, the J call TRBJ2-1; D is undetermined. Trimming left V 0 bases short and J 2 bases short, with 8 bases between. The CDR3 extends over 15 amino acids. The germline CDR1 and CDR2 sequences are LGHNA and YNFKEQ.

The gene calls are TRBV9 and TRBJ2-7; D remains ambiguous. The CDR3 is 14 residues long. V was cut by 3 bases and J by 3 bases, with 13 bases left in between. CDR1 and CDR2 from the germline V gene are SGDLS and YYNGEE. The CDR3 is CASSASAHSYEQYF. For the CDR3, the DNA is TGTGCCAGCAGCGCCTCGGCCCACAGCTACGAGCAGTACTTC.

V usage is TRBV9 and J usage is TRBJ2-2; TRBD1 agrees at 7 bases. V was pared by 4 bases and J by 0 bases, with 15 bases of the junction left unmatched. Looked up from germline, CDR1 is SGDLS and CDR2 is YYNGEE. CDR3 length equals 19 residues. The CDR3 region is CASSHNPGQPLSNTGELFF. In DNA, the CDR3 is TGTGCCAGCAGCCACAATCCGGGACAGCCACTTTCGAACACCGGGGAGCTGTTTTTT.

The count of this clone is one. The chain links TRBV28 to TRBJ2-1, with 12 bases identical to TRBD2. With V trimmed by 6 bases and J by 7 bases, 4 bases remained unmatched. The CDR3 is made up of 14 amino acids. Per the germline V gene, CDR1 is MDHEN and CDR2 is SYDVKM. The CDR3 loop reads CASRLAGGLNEQFF. For the CDR3, the DNA is TGTGCCAGCAGACTAGCGGGGGGTCTAAATGAGCAGTTCTTC.

The chain uses TRBV7-9 and TRBJ1-5; 9 bases match TRBD1. This CDR3 contains 15 residues. Germline assignment: CDR1 SEHNR and CDR2 FQNEAQ (reference sequence). The junction had 11 bases not matched to a gene; V was cut back by 8 bases and J by 6 bases. The CDR3 coding sequence is TGTGCCAGCCAACTTCACGGGACAGGGAGTCAGCCCCAGCATTTT. Encoded protein: CASQLHGTGSQPQHF.

The chain joins TRBV7-7 to TRBJ2-2, with D perhaps matching TRBD1 (5 bases). CDR3 size: 16 residues. Per the germline V gene, CDR1 is SSHAT and CDR2 is FNYEAQ (reference sequence). Trimming took 5 bases from V and 4 from J, leaving 17 bases between them. CDR3 in DNA: TGTGCCAGCAGCCCCGTACAGGACCTACTCACCGGGGAGCTGTTTTTT. Translation gives CASSPVQDLLTGELFF.

The gene calls are TRBV7-9 and TRBJ2-1; TRBD1 aligns across 7 bases. This CDR3 comprises 16 residues. Germline CDR1 is SEHNR and CDR2 is FQNEAQ (reference sequence). With V trimmed by 4 bases and J by 4 bases, 10 bases remained unmatched. The CDR3 nucleotides are TGTGCCAGCAGCTCACCCGACAGGGTGGGTTACAATGAGCAGTTCTTC. Translation gives CASSSPDRVGYNEQFF.

The chain links TRBV4-1 to TRBJ2-7; D might be TRBD2 (5 bases). Germline CDR1 MGHRA, CDR2 YSYEKL. The CDR3 covers 15 residues. The V gene lost 2 bases and the J gene lost 0 bases, with 11 bases spanning the gap. The CDR3 is CASSQQTGSSYEQYF. The DNA of the CDR3 is TGCGCCAGCAGCCAACAGACTGGGAGCTCCTACGAGCAGTACTTC.

The chain has TRBV4-3 and TRBJ1-2; no clear D. The CDR3 runs to 13 residues. From germline, CDR1 is LGHNA and CDR2 YSLEER. The V end lost 9 bases, the J end lost 0 bases, and 11 bases lay between the germline ends. DNA for the CDR3: TGCGCCAGTTCAGGAGTCGCTAACTATGGCTACACCTTC. Translation gives CASSGVANYGYTF.

This rearrangement joins TRBV9 to TRBJ2-2, with D perhaps assigned TRBD1 or TRBD2 (5 bases each). Germline lookup yields CDR1 SGDLS and CDR2 YYNGEE. Trimming took 3 bases from V and 4 from J, leaving 10 bases between them. The CDR3 totals 14 residues. In nucleotides, the CDR3 is TGTGCCAGCAGCGAGTGGGGGAGCACCGGGGAGCTGTTTTTT. Translated: CASSEWGSTGELFF. Complete variable domain (other parts from reference TRBV9 and TRBJ2-2): DSGVTQTPKHLITATGQRVTLRCSPRSGDLSVYWYQQSLDQGLQFLIQYYNGEERAKGNILERFSAQQFPDLHSELNLSSLELGDSALYFCASSEWGSTGELFFGEGSRLTVL.

The gene calls are TRBV10-2 and TRBJ2-5; D is undetermined. The CDR3 extends over 11 amino acids. V was cut by 2 bases and J by 4 bases, with 2 bases left in between. CDR1 and CDR2 (germline): WSHSY, SAAADI. CDR3 region: CASSEIETQYF. The CDR3 DNA is TGCGCCAGCAGTGAGATAGAGACCCAGTACTTC.

The chain recombines TRBV27 with TRBJ2-1; TRBD1 might be the D (5 bases). V was trimmed by 4 bases and J by 3 bases, leaving 10 bases between them. Germline V gene lookup returns CDR1 MNHEY and CDR2 SMNVEV (reference sequence). The length of the CDR3 is 14 residues. The CDR3, as DNA: TGTGCCAGCAGTTACTCGACAGACTACAATGAGCAGTTCTTC. This translates into CASSYSTDYNEQFF.

The genes are TRBV27 and TRBJ2-7, with D unclear. The germline V gene encodes CDR1 MNHEY and CDR2 SMNVEV (reference sequence). The ends were cut back, 3 bases at V and 4 bases at J, with 13 bases in the middle. This CDR3 contains 14 residues. The CDR3 here is CASSFGLGAYEQYF. The CDR3 DNA reads TGTGCCAGCAGTTTCGGGTTGGGCGCATACGAGCAGTACTTC.

The gene calls are TRBV5-1 and TRBJ2-7, with unresolved D. V was cut by 0 bases and J by 7 bases, with 11 bases left in between. The CDR3 sequence is 13 residues long. CDR1 SGHRS and CDR2 YFSETQ come from the germline V gene. The chain's CDR3 is CASSLAPMGEQYF. Here the CDR3 DNA reads TGCGCCAGCAGCTTGGCCCCTATGGGAGAGCAGTACTTC.

The chain joins TRBV19 to TRBJ2-7; 7 bases map to TRBD1. This CDR3 is 15 amino acids long. CDR1 and CDR2 (germline): LNHDA, SQIVND (reference sequence). V was clipped by 3 bases and J by 3 bases; unmatched bases: 8. Here the CDR3 DNA reads TGTGCCAGTAGTATGGCCGGGACAGTCGTCTACGAGCAGTACTTC. Translating gives CASSMAGTVVYEQYF. Full variable domain (outside the CDR3, taken from reference TRBV19 and TRBJ2-7): DGGITQSPKYLFRKEGQNVTLSCEQNLNHDAMYWYRQDPGQGLRLIYYSQIVNDFQKGDIAEGYSVSREKKESFPLTVTSAQKNPTAFYLCASSMAGTVVYEQYFGPGTRLTVT.